One sample yielded the 27 T cell receptor beta chains listed below, sequenced in a study of blood T cell repertoires in COVID-19. TCRdb keeps only in-frame clones here, not all; method: immunoSEQ multiplex PCR. The table has around 170,000 clones, about 87% seen once. Sequencing was done on a sample of peripheral blood. These receptors all stem from a man in his fifties or sixties with acute or convalescent COVID-19.

The chain recombines TRBV10-1 with TRBJ1-1, with TRBD1 identical over 7 bases. This CDR3 region has 13 residues. In germline, CDR1 is WNHNN, CDR2 SYGVQD (reference sequence). The V gene end was trimmed by 6 bases and the J gene end by 5 bases; junction bases not matched to a gene: 6. This chain's CDR3 is CASSFTGETEAFF. CDR3 coding DNA: TGCGCCAGCAGCTTTACAGGGGAAACTGAAGCTTTCTTT.

The chain joins TRBV3-1 (or the pseudogene TRBV3-2) to TRBJ2-5, with 7 bases fitting TRBD1. Germline values: CDR1 LGHDT, CDR2 YNNKEL (reference sequence). The CDR3 spans 13 residues. V shed 6 bases, J shed 5 bases, and the junction held 6 bases outside the gene matches. As DNA, the CDR3 is TGTGCCAGCAGGCAAAGGGGGCACGAGACCCAGTACTTC. Its protein product is CASRQRGHETQYF.

This chain connects TRBV15 to TRBJ1-2; no clear D gene. Trimming left V 3 bases short and J 4 bases short, with 9 bases between. Germline CDR1 LNHNV, CDR2 YYDKDF (reference sequence). This CDR3 spans 13 amino acids. The CDR3 DNA is TGTGCCACCAGCAGTGAAGGAGGCTATGGCTACACCTTC. This encodes CATSSEGGYGYTF.

The chain uses TRBV18 and TRBJ2-6; D may be TRBD2 (5 bases). Germline assignment: CDR1 KGHSH and CDR2 LQKENI. V lost 1 base and J lost 4, with 11 bases in between. The CDR3 totals 16 residues. Here the CDR3 DNA reads TGTGCCAGCTCACCACGTAGCGCCTTAGGGGCCAACGTCCTGACTTTC. It is translated as CASSPRSALGANVLTF.

The gene calls are TRBV6-4 and TRBJ1-5; D is unresolved. The ends were cut back, 5 bases at V and 5 bases at J, with 10 bases in the middle. This CDR3 comprises 13 residues. Germline V gene sequence: CDR1 MRHNA, CDR2 SNTAGT. CDR3 residues: CASSKNEDQPQHF. DNA for the CDR3: TGTGCCAGCAGTAAAAACGAGGATCAGCCCCAGCATTTT.

This sequence joins TRBV5-4 and TRBJ2-6, with D perhaps matching TRBD2 (5 bases). The CDR3 runs 15 residues. V was cut by 4 bases and J by 4 bases, with 12 bases left in between. Germline assignment: CDR1 SGHNT and CDR2 YYREEE (reference sequence). The CDR3 sequence: CASSSGGSGANVLTF. The CDR3 DNA sequence: TGTGCCAGCAGCAGCGGTGGGTCCGGGGCCAACGTCCTGACTTTC.

The CDR3 bases are TGCAGTGCTAGTGGGGACTACGCTTGGTCGGATACGCAGTATTTT. Translated: CSASGDYAWSDTQYF. V is TRBV20-1 and J is TRBJ2-3; 7 bases agree with TRBD2. V trimming: 3 bases; J trimming: 6 bases; junction bases outside the gene matches: 12. This CDR3 has 15 amino acids. From germline, CDR1 is DFQATT and CDR2 SNEGSKA (reference sequence).

The chain has TRBV11-2 and TRBJ1-1; D is undetermined. The CDR3 totals 15 residues. CDR1 is SGHAT, CDR2 FQNNGV, per germline. Between the trimmed V and J ends, which lost 5 bases and 0 bases, there was a span of 13 bases. CDR3 protein: CASSITTYMNTEAFF. In DNA form, the CDR3 reads TGTGCCAGCAGCATAACGACTTACATGAACACTGAAGCTTTCTTT.

The chain joins TRBV29-1 to TRBJ2-7; the match to TRBD1 covers 7 bases. The CDR3 totals 11 residues. The junction had 6 bases not matched to a gene; V was cut back by 6 bases and J by 7 bases. The germline V gene encodes CDR1 SQVTM and CDR2 ANQGSEA. CDR3 sequence reads: CSVRGPDEQYF. The DNA for the CDR3 is TGCAGCGTGAGGGGGCCAGATGAGCAGTACTTC.

The chain employs TRBV11-2 and TRBJ1-5; D call uncertain. CDR1 and CDR2 from the germline V gene are SGHAT and FQNNGV. Deletions cut 1 base from V and 4 bases from J, with 5 bases between. The CDR3 sequence is 13 residues long. Here the CDR3 reads CASSLVRNQPQHF. The CDR3 DNA reads TGTGCCAGCAGCTTAGTGCGAAATCAGCCCCAGCATTTT.

This chain joins TRBV5-1 and TRBJ2-3; 10 bases map to TRBD2. The V segment lost 0 bases and the J segment 5 bases; nucleotides outside the gene matches: 3. The germline V gene has CDR1 SGHRS and CDR2 YFSETQ. The CDR3 is 15 amino acids. The CDR3 loop is CASSLVASGGDTQYF. DNA for the CDR3: TGCGCCAGCAGCTTGGTCGCTAGCGGGGGAGATACGCAGTATTTT. The whole variable domain, remainder taken from reference TRBV5-1 and TRBJ2-3, is KAGVTQTPRYLIKTRGQQVTLSCSPISGHRSVSWYQQTPGQGLQFLFEYFSETQRNKGNFPGRFSGRQFSNSRSEMNVSTLELGDSALYLCASSLVASGGDTQYFGPGTRLTVL.

V gene TRBV12-5 combines with J gene TRBJ1-6; D ambiguous. This CDR3 is built from 14 residues. CDR1 LGHNT and CDR2 FRNRAP come from the germline V gene. V shed 7 bases and J shed 7 bases, with 14 bases lying between them. The CDR3 DNA reads as TGTGCTAGTGCCCTGGGCCGATCGAATTCACCCCTCCACTTT. This codes for CASALGRSNSPLHF. The whole variable domain, filled in from reference TRBV12-5 and TRBJ1-6, reads DARVTQTPRHKVTEMGQEVTMRCQPILGHNTVFWYRQTMMQGLELLAYFRNRAPLDDSGMPKDRFSAEMPDATLATLKIQPSEPRDSAVYFCASALGRSNSPLHFGNGTRLTVT.

The chain links TRBV11-2 to TRBJ1-3; D ambiguous. Trimming removed 0 bases from V and 4 bases from J, with 7 bases in between. The CDR3 is 14 residues long. The germline CDR1 and CDR2 sequences are SGHAT and FQNNGV. The CDR3 DNA is TGTGCCAGCAGCTTAGATTGGCCCGGAAACACCATATATTTT. This gives the protein CASSLDWPGNTIYF.

CDR3 loop: CASYVRGEADTQYF. CDR3 nucleotide sequence: TGCGCCAGCTACGTGCGGGGCGAGGCAGATACGCAGTATTTT. This sequence joins TRBV5-1 and TRBJ2-3; a weak D match, TRBD2 (6 bases). The CDR3 spans 14 residues. Germline V gene sequence: CDR1 SGHRS, CDR2 YFSETQ. V lost 7 bases to trimming and J lost 4 bases, with 16 bases between them.

The rearrangement uses TRBV6-2 or TRBV6-3 and TRBJ1-1, with D perhaps TRBD1 (5 bases). The germline CDR1 and CDR2 sequences are MNHEY and SVGEGT. The germline V and J ends were trimmed by 4 bases and 1 base, with 10 bases remaining between them. This CDR3 region has 14 residues. The CDR3 loop is CASSSAQANTEAFF. The CDR3 DNA sequence: TGTGCCAGCAGTTCTGCACAGGCGAACACTGAAGCTTTCTTT.

This chain joins TRBV5-1 and TRBJ1-5, with D possibly matching TRBD1 (5 bases). Trimming removed 4 bases at V and 5 bases at J, with 16 bases between. The CDR3 contains 15 residues. Germline V gene sequence: CDR1 SGHRS, CDR2 YFSETQ. CDR3 nucleotides: TGCGCCAGCAGCAAGGACGTGGGGCCAGATCAGCCCCAGCATTTT. Residues: CASSKDVGPDQPQHF.

This chain uses TRBV5-1 with TRBJ2-3; TRBD1 is a possible D gene (6 bases). Per the germline V gene, CDR1 is SGHRS and CDR2 is YFSETQ. The CDR3 has 16 amino acids. Deletions cut 5 bases from V and 6 bases from J, with 22 bases between. This CDR3 reads CASRRGQTPVGDTQYF. CDR3 bases: TGCGCCAGCAGGCGAGGACAGACCCCTGTCGGGGATACGCAGTATTTT.

The gene calls are TRBV30 and TRBJ1-2; 7 bases align to TRBD1. The CDR3 contains 14 residues. CDR1 and CDR2 from the germline V gene are GTSNPN and SVGIG (reference sequence). Trimming cost V 0 bases and J 8 bases; bases outside gene matches: 9. CDR3 coding DNA: TGTGCCTGGAGTGTACCGAGGGGGCGCTTGGGCTACACCTTC. Protein: CAWSVPRGRLGYTF.

CDR3: CASSYSSGENSPLHF. In DNA form, the CDR3 reads TGTGCCAGCAGTTACTCTTCCGGGGAGAATTCACCCCTCCACTTT. The gene calls are TRBV6-5 and TRBJ1-6, with unresolved D. Trimming stripped 0 bases from V and 7 bases from J, with 10 bases between. Per germline, CDR1 MNHEY and CDR2 SVGAGI. CDR3 length: 15 residues.

The chain has TRBV6-5 and TRBJ1-5; D unclear. There are 13 residues in the CDR3. V shed 5 bases and J shed 7 bases, with 12 bases lying between them. Germline V CDR1 and CDR2: MNHEY, SVGAGI. The CDR3 region is CASSRLRGQPQHF. CDR3 nucleotide sequence: TGTGCCAGCAGTAGACTGCGAGGGCAGCCCCAGCATTTT.

The gene calls are TRBV27 and TRBJ1-1; 7 positions match TRBD1. The CDR3 is 14 amino acids. Germline assignment: CDR1 MNHEY and CDR2 SMNVEV (reference sequence). The V and J ends lost 8 bases and 0 bases, in that order; junction bases with no gene match: 6. The CDR3 nucleotides read TGTGCCAGCGGCAGGACAGGCTTGAACACTGAAGCTTTCTTT. The encoded protein is CASGRTGLNTEAFF.

This clone occurred once. The V and J genes are TRBV11-2 and TRBJ2-3, with 7 positions matching TRBD1. The germline V gene encodes CDR1 SGHAT and CDR2 FQNNGV. The trim removed 4 bases at V and 0 bases at J, leaving 7 bases unmatched. This CDR3 has 16 amino acids. The CDR3 spells CASSWGTVPSTDTQYF. The CDR3 coding sequence is TGTGCCAGCAGCTGGGGGACAGTCCCTAGCACAGATACGCAGTATTTT. The entire variable domain, with the rest obtained from reference TRBV11-2 and TRBJ2-3, is as follows: EAGVAQSPRYKIIEKRQSVAFWCNPISGHATLYWYQQILGQGPKLLIQFQNNGVVDDSQLPKDRFSAERLKGVDSTLKIQPAKLEDSAVYLCASSWGTVPSTDTQYFGPGTRLTVL.

The chain is built from TRBV10-2 and TRBJ1-5; weak D call: TRBD1 (5 bases). The V gene's germline CDR1 is WSHSY and CDR2 SAAADI. This CDR3 has 15 amino acids. The germline V and J ends were trimmed by 0 bases and 3 bases, with 9 bases remaining between them. The DNA of the CDR3 is TGCGCCAGCAGTGAGTCAGGAGGGGACAATCAGCCCCAGCATTTT. Translating it yields CASSESGGDNQPQHF.

Note on this clone: The identical CDR3 is also encoded by other nucleotide sequences in the sample. This chain joins TRBV4-3 and TRBJ1-1; no definite D call. CDR1 LGHNA and CDR2 YSLEER come from the germline V gene. CDR3 size: 13 residues. Trimming took off 0 bases at V and 1 base at J, with 3 bases between the two ends. Here the CDR3 DNA reads TGCGCCAGCAGCCAAGATAGGAACACTGAAGCTTTCTTT. It codes for CASSQDRNTEAFF.

CDR3 protein: CASSPGQGSYNEQFF. DNA for the CDR3: TGTGCCAGCAGCCCCGGACAGGGATCCTACAATGAGCAGTTCTTC. The chain has TRBV2 and TRBJ2-1, with 8 bases aligning to TRBD1. The CDR3 has 15 residues. Germline lookup yields CDR1 SNHLY and CDR2 FYNNEI. Trimming cost V 6 bases and J 1 base; bases outside gene matches: 5.

The rearrangement joins TRBV4-2 to TRBJ1-4; a possible D gene is TRBD1 (5 bases). In germline, CDR1 is LGHNA, CDR2 YNFKEQ. The V and J ends lost 0 bases and 5 bases respectively, with 13 bases between them. The CDR3 runs 16 residues. The CDR3 DNA is TGTGCCAGCAGCCAAGACGGACAACGCTGGAATGAAAAACTGTTTTTT. Translating it yields CASSQDGQRWNEKLFF.

This chain uses TRBV18 with TRBJ1-2, with a tentative D call TRBD1 (6 bases). Germline CDR1 is KGHSH and CDR2 is LQKENI. V was clipped by 0 bases and J by 9 bases, with 14 bases between them. The CDR3 spans 14 residues. The CDR3 spells CASSPPGGGVSYTF. The CDR3, as DNA: TGTGCCAGCTCACCACCGGGGGGGGGCGTAAGCTACACCTTC.